Listed below are T cell receptor beta chains from one sample, sequenced in a study of beta chain features in type 1 diabetes. Assay used: immunoSEQ multiplex PCR; TCRdb lists only in-frame clones, some missing. The sample yields hundreds of thousands of clones, 30% seen once. What was sequenced was naive CD4+ T cells from blood. The source of these receptors is a man between 18 and 35 years old in good health. Each CDR3 is given with its conserved first and last residue. A D gene is named only where the DNA matches it firmly. Only part of the rows carry a size: once, few, many, or a class if the clone is expanded.

V gene	clone size	D gene	J gene	CDR3 DNA	CDR3 protein
TRBV9	-	TRBD2	TRBJ2-3	TGTGCCAGCAGCGTAGGGGCTGCCGCCGCGGGGGGCACAGATACGCAGTATTTT	CASSVGAAAAGGTDTQYF
TRBV5-6	-	-	TRBJ2-7	TGTGCCAGCAGCTTGGGCAGGAAAAACGAGCAGTACTTC	CASSLGRKNEQYF
TRBV19	-	-	TRBJ2-3	TGTGCCAGTAGTCGGTGGGTTAGCACAGATACGCAGTATTTT	CASSRWVSTDTQYF
TRBV5-1	-	TRBD1	TRBJ2-5	TGCGCCAGCAGCCCTGACAGGGGGCAAGAGACCCAGTACTTC	CASSPDRGQETQYF
TRBV16	few	-	TRBJ2-1	TGTGCCAGCAGCCAATCAATCCTAGGGGCTTACAATGAGCAGTTCTTC	CASSQSILGAYNEQFF
TRBV27	-	-	TRBJ1-5	TGTGCCAGCAGTCGAGAGCCGGGACAGCCCCAGCATTTT	CASSREPGQPQHF
TRBV20-1	-	-	TRBJ2-7	TGCAGTGTAGCGACCTCCTACGAGCAGTACTTC	CSVATSYEQYF
TRBV30	few	-	TRBJ2-7	TGTGCCTGGAGTGTACGAGGGCTCGGCGAGCAGTACTTC	CAWSVRGLGEQYF
TRBV7-2	-	-	TRBJ2-6	TGTGCCAGCAGCTCTGAGATCGCGGGAGGGGCCAACGTCCTGACTTTC	CASSSEIAGGANVLTF
TRBV7-9	few	TRBD1	TRBJ2-7	TGTGCCAGCAGCTTAGTGGACAGGGGAACCTACGAGCAGTACTTC	CASSLVDRGTYEQYF
TRBV9	few	TRBD2	TRBJ2-1	TGTGCCAGCAGCTACATAGCGGGTACCTACAATGAGCAGTTCTTC	CASSYIAGTYNEQFF
TRBV6-1	few	-	TRBJ1-2	TGTGCCAGCAGTACGCGGGATGGCTATGACTATGGCTACACCTTC	CASSTRDGYDYGYTF
TRBV9	few	TRBD1	TRBJ1-1	TGTGCCAGCAGCGAGCGACAGGGGGCTAGCGGCACTGAAGCTTTCTTT	CASSERQGASGTEAFF
TRBV2	few	TRBD2	TRBJ2-7	TGTGCCAGCAGTTTAATAGGACTAGCGGGAGTCCACGAGCAGTACTTC	CASSLIGLAGVHEQYF
TRBV7-2	once	-	TRBJ1-6	TGTGCCAGCAGCTTAGCAGGGGTTGGGAATTCACCCCTCCACTTT	CASSLAGVGNSPLHF
TRBV5-1	-	-	TRBJ2-1	TGCGCCAGCAGCTTTCCAGGGAATGAGCAGTTCTTC	CASSFPGNEQFF
TRBV25-1	few	-	TRBJ2-2	TGTGCCACCGACCCCGGGACTCTGAACACCGGGGAGCTGTTTTTT	CATDPGTLNTGELFF
TRBV28	-	TRBD2	TRBJ2-1	TGTGCCAGCATGCTCCTAGCGGGTGGCAATGAGCAGTTCTTC	CASMLLAGGNEQFF
TRBV5-4	-	-	TRBJ2-7	TGTGCCAGCAGCTTGGCCGGTGGGCGGAGTTTCTCCTACGAGCAGTACTTC	CASSLAGGRSFSYEQYF
TRBV2	-	-	TRBJ2-1	TGTGCCAGCTTAATAACCCACGAGCAGTTCTTC	CASLITHEQFF
TRBV7-2	-	-	TRBJ2-4	TGTGCCAGCAGGTTCATCCAGGGGAACATTCAGTACTTC	CASRFIQGNIQYF
TRBV5-1	few	TRBD2	TRBJ2-1	TGCGCCAGCAGCCCGCAGACTAGCGGGCCTGACTATGAGCAGTTCTTC	CASSPQTSGPDYEQFF
TRBV30	-	TRBD1	TRBJ1-2	TGTGCCTGGAGTGTACGAGGACAGGGGGCAAACTATGGCTACACCTTC	CAWSVRGQGANYGYTF
TRBV19	few	-	TRBJ1-5	TGTGCCAGTAGTATAGAAGGAAGGGCGGCTCAGCCCCAGCATTTT	CASSIEGRAAQPQHF
TRBV7-2	-	TRBD2	TRBJ2-3	TGTGCCAGCAGCTTAGCGGTGGGAGGGGTAGATACGCAGTATTTT	CASSLAVGGVDTQYF
TRBV5-4	few	-	TRBJ2-5	TGTGCCAGCAGCTTGGACCGAGGAGAGACCCAGTACTTC	CASSLDRGETQYF
TRBV20-1	-	-	TRBJ2-3	TGCAGTGCTAGCAACACAGATACGCAGTATTTT	CSASNTDTQYF
TRBV5-4	-	-	TRBJ2-5	TGTGCCAGCAGCTTAGCGGCAGCCCAAGAGACCCAGTACTTC	CASSLAAAQETQYF
TRBV15	-	TRBD1	TRBJ2-3	TGTGCCACCAGCAGGAGGCTCCGGACAGGGGCAGATACGCAGTATTTT	CATSRRLRTGADTQYF